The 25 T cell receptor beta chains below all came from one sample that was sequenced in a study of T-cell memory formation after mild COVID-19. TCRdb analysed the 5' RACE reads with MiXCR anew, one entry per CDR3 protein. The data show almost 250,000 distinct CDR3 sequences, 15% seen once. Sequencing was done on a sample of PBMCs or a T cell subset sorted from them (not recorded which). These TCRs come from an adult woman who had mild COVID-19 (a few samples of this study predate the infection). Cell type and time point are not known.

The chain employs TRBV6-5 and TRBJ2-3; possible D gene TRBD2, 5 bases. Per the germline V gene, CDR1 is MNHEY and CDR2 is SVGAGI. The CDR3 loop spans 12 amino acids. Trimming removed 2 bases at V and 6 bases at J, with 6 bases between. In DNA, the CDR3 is TGTGCCAGCAGTTACCCGGGGGATACGCAGTATTTT. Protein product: CASSYPGDTQYF.

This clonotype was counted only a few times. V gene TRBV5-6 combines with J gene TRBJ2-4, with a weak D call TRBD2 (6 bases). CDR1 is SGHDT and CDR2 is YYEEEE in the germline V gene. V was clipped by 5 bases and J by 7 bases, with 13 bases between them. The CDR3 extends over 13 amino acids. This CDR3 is CASSPAGWNIQYF. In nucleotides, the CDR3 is TGTGCCAGCAGTCCTGCGGGATGGAACATTCAGTACTTC.

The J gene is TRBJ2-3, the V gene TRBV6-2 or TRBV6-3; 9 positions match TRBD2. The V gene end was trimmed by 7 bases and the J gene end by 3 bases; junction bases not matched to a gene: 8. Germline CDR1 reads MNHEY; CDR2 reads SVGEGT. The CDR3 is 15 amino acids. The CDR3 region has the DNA TGTGCCAGCACCTTACCGGGACTAGCAACAGATACGCAGTATTTT. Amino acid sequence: CASTLPGLATDTQYF.

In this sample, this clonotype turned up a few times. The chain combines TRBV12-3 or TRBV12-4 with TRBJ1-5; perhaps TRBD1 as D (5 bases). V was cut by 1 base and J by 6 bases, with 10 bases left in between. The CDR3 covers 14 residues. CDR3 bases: TGTGCCAGCAGTTTAGGCCCGGGGGGTCAGCCCCAGCATTTT. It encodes CASSLGPGGQPQHF.

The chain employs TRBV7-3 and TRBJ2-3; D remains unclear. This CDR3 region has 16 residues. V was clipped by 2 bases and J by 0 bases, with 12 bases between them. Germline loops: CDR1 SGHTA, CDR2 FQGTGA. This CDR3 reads CASSLERARSTDTQYF. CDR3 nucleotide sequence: TGTGCCAGCAGCTTAGAGCGAGCCCGTAGCACAGATACGCAGTATTTT.

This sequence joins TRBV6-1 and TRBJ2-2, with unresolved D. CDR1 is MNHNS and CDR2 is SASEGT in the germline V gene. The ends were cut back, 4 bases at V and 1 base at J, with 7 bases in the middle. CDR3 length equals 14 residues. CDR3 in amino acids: CASSGEVNTGELFF. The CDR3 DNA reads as TGTGCCAGCAGTGGGGAAGTGAACACCGGGGAGCTGTTTTTT.

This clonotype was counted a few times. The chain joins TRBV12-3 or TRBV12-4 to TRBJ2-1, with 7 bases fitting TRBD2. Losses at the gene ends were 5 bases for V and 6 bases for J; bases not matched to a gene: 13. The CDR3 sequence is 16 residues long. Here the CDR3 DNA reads TGTGCCAGCAGTCACCAAGCGGGGAGGAGGGCCAATGAGCAGTTCTTC. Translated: CASSHQAGRRANEQFF.

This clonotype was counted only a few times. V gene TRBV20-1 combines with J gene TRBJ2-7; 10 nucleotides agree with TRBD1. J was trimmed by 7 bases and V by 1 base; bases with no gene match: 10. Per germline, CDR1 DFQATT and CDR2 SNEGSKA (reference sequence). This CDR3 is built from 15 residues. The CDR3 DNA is TGCAGTGCTAGAGTGGCCGGAAGGGACAGGGGTGAGCAGTACTTC. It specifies CSARVAGRDRGEQYF.

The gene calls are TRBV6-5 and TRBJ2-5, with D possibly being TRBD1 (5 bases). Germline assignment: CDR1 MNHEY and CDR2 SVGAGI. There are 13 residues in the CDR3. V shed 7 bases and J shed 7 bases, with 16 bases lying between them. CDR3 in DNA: TGTGCCAGCACCCATGGGCAGGGCGTGACCCAGTACTTC. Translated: CASTHGQGVTQYF.

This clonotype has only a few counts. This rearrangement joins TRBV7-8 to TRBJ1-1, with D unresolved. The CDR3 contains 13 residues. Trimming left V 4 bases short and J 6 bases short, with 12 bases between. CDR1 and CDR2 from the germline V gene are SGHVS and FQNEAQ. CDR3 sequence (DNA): TGTGCCAGCAGCTACCGTCTAAACTCTGAAGCTTTCTTT. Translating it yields CASSYRLNSEAFF.

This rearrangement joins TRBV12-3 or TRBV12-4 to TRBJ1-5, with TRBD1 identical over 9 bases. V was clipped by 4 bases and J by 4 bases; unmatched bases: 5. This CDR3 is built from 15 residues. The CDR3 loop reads CASSSGQGKNQPQHF. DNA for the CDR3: TGTGCCAGCAGTTCCGGACAGGGGAAGAATCAGCCCCAGCATTTT.

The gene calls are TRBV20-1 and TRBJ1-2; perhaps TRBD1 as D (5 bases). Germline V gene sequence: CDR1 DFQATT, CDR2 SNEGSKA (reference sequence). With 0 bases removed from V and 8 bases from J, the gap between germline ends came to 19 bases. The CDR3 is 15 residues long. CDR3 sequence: CSARESGTRGRGYTF. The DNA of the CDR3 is TGCAGTGCTAGAGAAAGCGGGACCCGGGGAAGAGGCTACACCTTC.

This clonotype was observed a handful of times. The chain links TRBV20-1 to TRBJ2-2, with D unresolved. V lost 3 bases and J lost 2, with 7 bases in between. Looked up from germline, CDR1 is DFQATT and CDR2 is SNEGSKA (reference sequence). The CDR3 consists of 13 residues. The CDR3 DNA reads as TGCAGTGCTAGTTGGGGAAACACCGGGGAGCTGTTTTTT. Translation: CSASWGNTGELFF.

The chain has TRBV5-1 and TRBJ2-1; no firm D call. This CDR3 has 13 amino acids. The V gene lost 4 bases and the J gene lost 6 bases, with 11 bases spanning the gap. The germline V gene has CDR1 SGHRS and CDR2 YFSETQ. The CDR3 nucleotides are TGCGCCAGCAGCCAAGAGTGGGGCAATGAGCAGTTCTTC. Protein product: CASSQEWGNEQFF.

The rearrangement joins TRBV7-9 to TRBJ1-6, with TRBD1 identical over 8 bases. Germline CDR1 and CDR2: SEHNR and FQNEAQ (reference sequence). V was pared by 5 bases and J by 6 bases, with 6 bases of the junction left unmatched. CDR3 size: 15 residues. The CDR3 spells CASSQQGGTNSPLHF. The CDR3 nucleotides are TGTGCCAGCAGCCAACAGGGGGGAACTAATTCACCCCTCCACTTT.

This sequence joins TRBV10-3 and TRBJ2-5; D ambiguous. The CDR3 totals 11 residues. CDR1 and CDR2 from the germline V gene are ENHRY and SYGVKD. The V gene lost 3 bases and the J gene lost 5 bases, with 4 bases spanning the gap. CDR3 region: CAISEWETQYF. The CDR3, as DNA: TGTGCCATCAGTGAATGGGAGACCCAGTACTTC.

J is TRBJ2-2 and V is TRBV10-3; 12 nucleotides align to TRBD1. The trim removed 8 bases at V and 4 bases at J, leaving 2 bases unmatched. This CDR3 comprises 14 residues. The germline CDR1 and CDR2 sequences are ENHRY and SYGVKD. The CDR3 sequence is CAIGTGGATGELFF. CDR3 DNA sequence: TGTGCCATCGGGACAGGGGGCGCCACCGGGGAGCTGTTTTTT.

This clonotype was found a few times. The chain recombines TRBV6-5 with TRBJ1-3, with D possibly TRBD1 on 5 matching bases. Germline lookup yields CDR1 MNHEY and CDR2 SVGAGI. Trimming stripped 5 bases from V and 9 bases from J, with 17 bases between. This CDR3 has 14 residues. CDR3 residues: CASSKGQSPATIYF. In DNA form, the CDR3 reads TGTGCCAGCAGTAAAGGACAATCCCCCGCCACCATATATTTT.

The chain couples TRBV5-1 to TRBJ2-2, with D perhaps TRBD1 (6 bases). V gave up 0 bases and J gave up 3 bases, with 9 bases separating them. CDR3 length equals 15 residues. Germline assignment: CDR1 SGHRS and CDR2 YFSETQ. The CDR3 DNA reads TGCGCCAGCAGCTTGGCCCCAGGGGACACCGGGGAGCTGTTTTTT. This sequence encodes CASSLAPGDTGELFF.

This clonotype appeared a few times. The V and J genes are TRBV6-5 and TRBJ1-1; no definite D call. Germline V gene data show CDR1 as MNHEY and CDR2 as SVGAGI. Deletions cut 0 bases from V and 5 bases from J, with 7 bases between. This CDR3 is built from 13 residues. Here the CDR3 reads CASSYSGGTEAFF. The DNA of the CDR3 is TGTGCCAGCAGTTACTCAGGAGGGACTGAAGCTTTCTTT.

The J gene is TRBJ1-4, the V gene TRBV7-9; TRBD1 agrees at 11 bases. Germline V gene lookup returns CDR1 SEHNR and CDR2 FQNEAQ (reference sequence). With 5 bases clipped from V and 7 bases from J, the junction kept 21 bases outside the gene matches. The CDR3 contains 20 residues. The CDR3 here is CASSPLNPNRDRGRLEKLFF. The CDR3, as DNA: TGTGCCAGCAGCCCTCTAAACCCCAACCGGGACAGGGGGAGACTTGAAAAACTGTTTTTT. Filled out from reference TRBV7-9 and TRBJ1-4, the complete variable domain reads DTGVSQNPRHKITKRGQNVTFRCDPISEHNRLYWYRQTLGQGPEFLTYFQNEAQLEKSRLLSDRFSAERPKGSFSTLEIQRTEQGDSAMYLCASSPLNPNRDRGRLEKLFFGSGTQLSVL.

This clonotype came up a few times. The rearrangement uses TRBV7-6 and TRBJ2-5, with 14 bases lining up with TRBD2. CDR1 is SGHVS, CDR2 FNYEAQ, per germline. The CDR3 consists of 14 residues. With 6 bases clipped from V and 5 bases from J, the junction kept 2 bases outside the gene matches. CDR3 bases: TGTGCCAGCAGGACTAGCGGGAGGGGGGAGACCCAGTACTTC. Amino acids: CASRTSGRGETQYF.

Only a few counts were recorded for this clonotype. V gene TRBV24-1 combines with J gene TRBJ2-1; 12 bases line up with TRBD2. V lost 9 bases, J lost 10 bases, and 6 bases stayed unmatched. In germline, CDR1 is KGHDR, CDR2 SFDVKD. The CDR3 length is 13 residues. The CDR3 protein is CATGLAGGHEQFF. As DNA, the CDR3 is TGTGCCACCGGCCTAGCGGGGGGGCACGAGCAGTTCTTC.

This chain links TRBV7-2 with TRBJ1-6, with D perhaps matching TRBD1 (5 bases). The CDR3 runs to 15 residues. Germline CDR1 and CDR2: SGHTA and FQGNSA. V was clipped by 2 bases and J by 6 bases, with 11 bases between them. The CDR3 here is CASSLYGGGNSPLHF. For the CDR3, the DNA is TGTGCCAGCAGCTTATACGGGGGTGGTAATTCACCCCTCCACTTT.

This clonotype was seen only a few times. The CDR3 bases are TGTGCCAGCAGTTACTCGATCGCGGGACAGGGAGGATCACCCCTCCACTTT. This encodes CASSYSIAGQGGSPLHF. The rearrangement joins TRBV6-5 to TRBJ1-6; 9 bases line up with TRBD1. V lost 0 bases and J lost 10; bases outside the gene matches: 10. Germline lookup yields CDR1 MNHEY and CDR2 SVGAGI. The CDR3 has 17 amino acids.